The sequence of this TCR beta chain was determined in a study of OX40 agonist ivuxolimab in advanced cancers. Overall study context: The patients received ivuxolimab by intravenous route every 2 weeks at 0.01 to 10 mg/kg.

Study-wide results and limits: The mean number of expanded clones was higher in CD8+ T cells than in CD4+.

Profiling relied on immunoSEQ multiplex PCR, and the TCRdb table lists in-frame clones only, not all of them. This sample has just under 80,000 clones, with roughly four fifths found just once. The V and J ends lost 8 bases and 10 bases respectively, with 23 bases between them. CDR1 and CDR2 (germline): GTSNPN, SVGIG (reference sequence). This CDR3 spans 13 amino acids. Concerning this clone itself: The antigen remains undetermined.

The sequences come from CD4+ or CD8+ T cells sorted from blood, collected in a trial of the OX40 agonist ivuxolimab. The clonotype comes from an adult with an advanced solid tumor such as melanoma, head and neck, liver or kidney cancer. The chain couples TRBV30 to TRBJ1-1; D uncertain. The CDR3 loop reads CAALPRTGFGAFF. CDR3 nucleotides: TGTGCCGCCCTACCTCGCACGGGTTTCGGAGCTTTCTTT.